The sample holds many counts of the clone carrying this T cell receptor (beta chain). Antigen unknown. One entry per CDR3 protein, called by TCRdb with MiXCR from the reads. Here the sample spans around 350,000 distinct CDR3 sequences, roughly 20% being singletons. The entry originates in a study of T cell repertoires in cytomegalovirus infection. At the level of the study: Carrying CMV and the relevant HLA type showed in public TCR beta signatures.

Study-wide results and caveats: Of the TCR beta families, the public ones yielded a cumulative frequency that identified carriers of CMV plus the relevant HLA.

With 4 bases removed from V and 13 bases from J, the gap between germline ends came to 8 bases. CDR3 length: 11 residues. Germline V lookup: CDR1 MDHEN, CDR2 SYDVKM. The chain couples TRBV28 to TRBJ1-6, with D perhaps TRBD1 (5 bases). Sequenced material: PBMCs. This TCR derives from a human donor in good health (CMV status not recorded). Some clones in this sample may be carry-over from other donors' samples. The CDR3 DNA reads TGTGCCAGCAGTTCAGGGACCCCCCTCCACTTT. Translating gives CASSSGTPLHF.